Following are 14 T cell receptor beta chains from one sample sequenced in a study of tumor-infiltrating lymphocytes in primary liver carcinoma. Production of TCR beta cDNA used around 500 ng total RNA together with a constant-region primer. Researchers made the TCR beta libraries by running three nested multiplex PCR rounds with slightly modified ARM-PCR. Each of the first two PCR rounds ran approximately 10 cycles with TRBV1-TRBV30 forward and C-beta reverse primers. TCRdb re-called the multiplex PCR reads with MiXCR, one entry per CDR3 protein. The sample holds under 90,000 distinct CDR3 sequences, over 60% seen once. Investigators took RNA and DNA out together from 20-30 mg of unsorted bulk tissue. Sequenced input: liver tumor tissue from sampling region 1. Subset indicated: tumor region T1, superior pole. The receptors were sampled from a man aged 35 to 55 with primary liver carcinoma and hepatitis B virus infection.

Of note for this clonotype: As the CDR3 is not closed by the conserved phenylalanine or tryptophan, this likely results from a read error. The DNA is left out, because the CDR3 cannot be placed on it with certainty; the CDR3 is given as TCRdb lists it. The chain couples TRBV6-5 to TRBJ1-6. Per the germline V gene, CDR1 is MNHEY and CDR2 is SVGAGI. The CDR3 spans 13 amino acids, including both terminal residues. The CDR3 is CASSNEEDSPLHL.

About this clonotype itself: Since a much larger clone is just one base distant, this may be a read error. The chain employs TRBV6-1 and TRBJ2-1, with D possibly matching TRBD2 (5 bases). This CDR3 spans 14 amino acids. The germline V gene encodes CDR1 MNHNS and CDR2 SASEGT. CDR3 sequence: CACSEAGTRKEQFF. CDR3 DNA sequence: TGTGCCTGCAGTGAAGCCGGAACTAGGAAAGAGCAGTTCTTC.

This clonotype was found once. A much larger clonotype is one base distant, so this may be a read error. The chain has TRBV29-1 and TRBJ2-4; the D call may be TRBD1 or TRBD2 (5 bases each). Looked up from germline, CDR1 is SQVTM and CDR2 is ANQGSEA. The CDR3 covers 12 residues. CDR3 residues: CRGVDGGNIQYF. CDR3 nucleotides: TGCAGGGGGGTAGATGGGGGAAACATTCAGTACTTC.

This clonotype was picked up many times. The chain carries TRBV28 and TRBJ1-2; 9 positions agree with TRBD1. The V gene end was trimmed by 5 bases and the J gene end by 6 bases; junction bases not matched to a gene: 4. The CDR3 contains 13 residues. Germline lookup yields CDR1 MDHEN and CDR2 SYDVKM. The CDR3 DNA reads TGTGCCAGCAGTATAGACAGGGGGGATGGCTACACCTTC. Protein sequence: CASSIDRGDGYTF.

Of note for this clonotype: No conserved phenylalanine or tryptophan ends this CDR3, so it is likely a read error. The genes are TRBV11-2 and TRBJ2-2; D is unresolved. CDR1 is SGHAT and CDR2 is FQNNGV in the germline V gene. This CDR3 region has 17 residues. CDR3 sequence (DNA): TGTGCCAGCAGCCCCAATGTGAGACAAGCGAACGCCGGGGAGCTGTTTTAT. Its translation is CASSPNVRQANAGELFY.

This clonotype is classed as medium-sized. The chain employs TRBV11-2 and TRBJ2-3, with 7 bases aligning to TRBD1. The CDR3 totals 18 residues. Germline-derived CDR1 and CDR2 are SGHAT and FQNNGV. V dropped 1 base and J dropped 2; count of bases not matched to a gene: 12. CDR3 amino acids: CASSLGLFTGVATDTQYF. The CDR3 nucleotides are TGTGCCAGCAGCTTAGGTCTTTTCACAGGGGTCGCCACAGATACGCAGTATTTT. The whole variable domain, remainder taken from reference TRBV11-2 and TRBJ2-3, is EAGVAQSPRYKIIEKRQSVAFWCNPISGHATLYWYQQILGQGPKLLIQFQNNGVVDDSQLPKDRFSAERLKGVDSTLKIQPAKLEDSAVYLCASSLGLFTGVATDTQYFGPGTRLTVL.

The chain's CDR3 is CSVVRDRDFYEQYF. DNA of the CDR3: TGCAGCGTTGTTAGGGACAGAGATTTCTACGAGCAGTACTTC. The chain joins TRBV29-1 to TRBJ2-7; 7 bases map to TRBD1. Germline assignment: CDR1 SQVTM and CDR2 ANQGSEA. This CDR3 is 14 amino acids long. V shed 4 bases, J shed 3 bases, and the junction held 9 bases outside the gene matches.

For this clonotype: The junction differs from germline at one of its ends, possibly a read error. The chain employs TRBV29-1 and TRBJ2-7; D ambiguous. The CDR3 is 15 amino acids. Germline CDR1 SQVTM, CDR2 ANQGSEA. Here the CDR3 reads CGVEEPGRLTYEQYF. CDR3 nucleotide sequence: TGCGGCGTTGAAGAACCCGGCAGACTGACCTACGAGCAGTACTTC.

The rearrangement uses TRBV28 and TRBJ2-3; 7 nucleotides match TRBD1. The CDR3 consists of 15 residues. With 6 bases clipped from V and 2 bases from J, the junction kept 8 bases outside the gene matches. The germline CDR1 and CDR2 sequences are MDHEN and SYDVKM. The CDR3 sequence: CASSFGQAHTDTQYF. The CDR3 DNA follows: TGTGCCAGCAGCTTTGGACAGGCACACACAGATACGCAGTATTTT.

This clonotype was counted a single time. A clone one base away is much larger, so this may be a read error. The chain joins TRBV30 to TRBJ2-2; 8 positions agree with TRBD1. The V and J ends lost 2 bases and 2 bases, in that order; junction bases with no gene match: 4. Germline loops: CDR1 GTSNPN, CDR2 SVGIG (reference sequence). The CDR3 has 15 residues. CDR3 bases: TGTGCCTGGAGTCGGCCAGGGGGCAACACCGGGGAGCTGTTTTTT. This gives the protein CAWSRPGGNTGELFF. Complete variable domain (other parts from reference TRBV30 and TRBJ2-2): SQTIHQWPATLVQPVGSPLSLECTVEGTSNPNLYWYRQAAGRGLQLLFYSVGIGQISSEVPQNLSASRPQDRQFILSSKKLLLSDSGFYLCAWSRPGGNTGELFFGEGSRLTVL.

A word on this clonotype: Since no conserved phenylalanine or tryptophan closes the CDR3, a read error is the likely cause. The CDR3 DNA sequence: TGTGCCAGCAGCTTTTCGTCCGGGGAGCTGTTTTTA. Translation: CASSFSSGELFL. The V gene is TRBV5-5, the J gene TRBJ2-2, with D unresolved. Germline-derived CDR1 and CDR2 are SGHKS and YYEKEE (reference sequence). CDR3 length: 12 amino acids. The V gene lost 2 bases and the J gene lost 6 bases, with 5 bases spanning the gap.

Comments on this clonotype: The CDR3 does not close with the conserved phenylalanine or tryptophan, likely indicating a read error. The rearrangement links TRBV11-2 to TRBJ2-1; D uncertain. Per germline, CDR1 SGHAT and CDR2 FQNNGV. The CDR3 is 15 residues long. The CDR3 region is CASNLVTWAYNEQFL. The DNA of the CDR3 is TGTGCCAGCAACTTAGTTACATGGGCCTACAATGAGCAGTTCTTA.

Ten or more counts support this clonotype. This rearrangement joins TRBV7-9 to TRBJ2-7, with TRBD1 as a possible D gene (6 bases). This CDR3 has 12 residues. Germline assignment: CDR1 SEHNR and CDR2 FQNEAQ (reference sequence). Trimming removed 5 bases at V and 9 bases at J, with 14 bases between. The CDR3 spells CASSHTGLRQYF. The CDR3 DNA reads TGTGCCAGCAGCCACACAGGGTTAAGGCAGTACTTC.

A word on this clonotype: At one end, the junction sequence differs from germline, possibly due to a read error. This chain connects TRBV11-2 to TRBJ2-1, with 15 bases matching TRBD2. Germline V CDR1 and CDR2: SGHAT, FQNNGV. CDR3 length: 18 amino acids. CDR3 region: CASSLGGLAGGAYNDQFF. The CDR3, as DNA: TGTGCCAGCAGCTTAGGGGGACTAGCGGGAGGAGCCTACAATGACCAGTTCTTC.